Below are 17 T cell receptor beta chains sequenced from a single sample in a study of T cell responses to AZD1222 COVID-19 vaccine. TCRdb's table, derived via immunoSEQ multiplex PCR, lists solely in-frame clones and lacks some. Of roughly 60,000 clones listed, roughly 82% are singletons. This specimen consisted of peripheral blood, obtained on day 0 of AZD1222 vaccination. These receptors all stem from an adult in good health.

The gene calls are TRBV28 and TRBJ1-4; no reliable D call. Trimming shortened V by 2 bases and J by 5 bases, and 6 bases separated the two germline ends. The CDR3 extends over 13 amino acids. Germline loops: CDR1 MDHEN, CDR2 SYDVKM. The CDR3 loop reads CASSLVRNEKLFF. The CDR3, as DNA: TGTGCCAGCAGTTTAGTCAGGAATGAAAAACTGTTTTTT.

This clone occurred once. The chain employs TRBV4-3 and TRBJ1-6; no clear D. CDR3 length: 17 amino acids. Trimming removed 2 bases from V and 0 bases from J, with 11 bases in between. Germline CDR1 and CDR2: LGHNA and YSLEER. The DNA for the CDR3 is TGCGCCAGCAGCCAATCGAGGTATAGCTCCTATAATTCACCCCTCCACTTT. It is translated as CASSQSRYSSYNSPLHF.

The V and J genes are TRBV28 and TRBJ1-3; D is uncertain. Deletions cut 6 bases from V and 3 bases from J, with 6 bases between. CDR1 is MDHEN, CDR2 SYDVKM, per germline. The CDR3 spans 12 residues. The CDR3 region has the DNA TGTGCCAGCAGGCCCGATGGAAACACCATATATTTT. Encoded protein: CASRPDGNTIYF.

The chain employs TRBV7-9 and TRBJ2-6; either TRBD1 or TRBD2 may fit D (7 bases each). The V and J ends lost 5 bases and 0 bases respectively, with 20 bases between them. This CDR3 has 19 residues. CDR1 and CDR2 (germline): SEHNR, FQNEAQ (reference sequence). The CDR3 region has the DNA TGTGCCAGCAGCCCTAGAGGGAGGGGGCCTCTCTCTGGGGCCAACGTCCTGACTTTC. Translated, it gives CASSPRGRGPLSGANVLTF.

The chain combines TRBV4-1 with TRBJ2-4; a weak D match, TRBD2 (5 bases). Germline CDR1 is MGHRA and CDR2 is YSYEKL. V shed 0 bases and J shed 8 bases, with 17 bases lying between them. This CDR3 region has 16 residues. The CDR3 region is CASSQDRGPGAYIQYF. The DNA of the CDR3 is TGCGCCAGCAGCCAAGATCGAGGGCCCGGCGCATACATTCAGTACTTC.

This clone is categorized as medium-sized. The chain is built from TRBV20-1 and TRBJ2-1; D not certain. V lost 3 bases and J 5 bases, leaving 2 bases between the germline ends. CDR1 is DFQATT, CDR2 SNEGSKA, per germline (reference sequence). CDR3 length equals 10 residues. The CDR3 region has the DNA TGCAGTGCTAGCCACAATGAGCAGTTCTTC. Translated, it gives CSASHNEQFF.

The chain couples TRBV19 to TRBJ2-1, with D possibly matching TRBD2 (6 bases). This CDR3 comprises 13 residues. Germline CDR1 reads LNHDA; CDR2 reads SQIVND (reference sequence). V was clipped by 6 bases and J by 7 bases, with 13 bases between them. CDR3 nucleotide sequence: TGTGCCAGTAGGGCGGGGCCCCAGAATGAGCAGTTCTTC. This gives the protein CASRAGPQNEQFF.

This chain links TRBV15 with TRBJ1-1; D gene ambiguous. Germline loops: CDR1 LNHNV, CDR2 YYDKDF (reference sequence). V was cut by 3 bases and J by 3 bases, with 8 bases left in between. This CDR3 region has 13 residues. DNA for the CDR3: TGTGCCACCAGCAGCGGTCGGGACACTGAAGCTTTCTTT. Translated: CATSSGRDTEAFF.

The rearrangement uses TRBV12-5 and TRBJ2-2, with D perhaps matching TRBD1 (5 bases). The CDR3 runs 13 residues. V dropped 7 bases and J dropped 6 bases, with 12 bases sitting between them. Germline V CDR1 and CDR2: LGHNT, FRNRAP. CDR3 sequence: CASAQTRAGELFF. In nucleotides, the CDR3 is TGTGCTAGTGCTCAAACCAGGGCCGGGGAGCTGTTTTTT.

The genes are TRBV11-2 and TRBJ2-7; D might be TRBD1 (5 bases). CDR1 is SGHAT and CDR2 is FQNNGV in the germline V gene. V gave up 2 bases and J gave up 2 bases, with 7 bases separating them. The CDR3 contains 13 residues. The CDR3 reads CASSLTGPYEQYV. As DNA, the CDR3 is TGTGCCAGCAGCTTAACAGGCCCCTACGAGCAGTACGTC.

The genes are TRBV5-1 and TRBJ1-3; tentatively, D is TRBD1 (5 bases). The CDR3 runs to 13 residues. Germline CDR1 SGHRS, CDR2 YFSETQ. V was pared by 2 bases and J by 4 bases, with 7 bases between. This chain's CDR3 is CASSLTGGNTIYF. The CDR3 bases are TGCGCCAGCAGCTTAACAGGAGGAAACACCATATATTTT.

This clone was seen a handful of times. The rearrangement uses TRBV19 and TRBJ1-2; no reliable D call. This CDR3 spans 14 amino acids. V lost 6 bases and J lost 2, with 13 bases in between. Germline V gene data show CDR1 as LNHDA and CDR2 as SQIVND (reference sequence). The CDR3 nucleotides are TGTGCCAGTAGGAAGGTTGGCAGCAACTATGGCTACACCTTC. This sequence encodes CASRKVGSNYGYTF.

Of note for this clone: In this CDR3 the conserved last residue, phenylalanine or tryptophan, is missing, so a read error is likely. Because the CDR3's place on the DNA is in doubt, the DNA is left out and the CDR3 is given as listed by TCRdb. The V gene is TRBV5-1, the J gene TRBJ1-1. The CDR3 is 9 amino acids long, termini counted. Per the germline V gene, CDR1 is SGHRS and CDR2 is YFSETQ. CDR3 loop: CASSFLPPK.

The V and J genes are TRBV30 and TRBJ1-4, with 8 bases fitting TRBD1. J gave up 3 bases and V 3 bases, and 3 bases lay outside the gene matches. The CDR3 spans 14 residues. Germline-derived CDR1 and CDR2 are GTSNPN and SVGIG (reference sequence). The CDR3 protein is CAWRQGGANEKLFF. DNA of the CDR3: TGTGCCTGGAGACAGGGGGGGGCTAATGAAAAACTGTTTTTT.

This chain uses TRBV5-1 with TRBJ1-6, with TRBD1 matching over 7 bases. Germline-derived CDR1 and CDR2 are SGHRS and YFSETQ. CDR3 length: 14 residues. With 1 base clipped from V and 10 bases from J, the junction kept 5 bases outside the gene matches. The CDR3: CASSLTGVESPLHF. In DNA, the CDR3 is TGCGCCAGCAGCTTGACAGGGGTAGAATCACCCCTCCACTTT.

The chain carries TRBV4-3 and TRBJ1-1; no definite D call. The germline CDR1 and CDR2 sequences are LGHNA and YSLEER. Trimming stripped 5 bases from V and 3 bases from J, with 16 bases between. The CDR3 is made up of 15 amino acids. This CDR3 reads CASSGWGKGHTEAFF. CDR3 DNA sequence: TGCGCCAGCAGCGGATGGGGAAAGGGTCACACTGAAGCTTTCTTT.

This clone has more than one count but fewer than ten. CDR3 DNA sequence: TGCGCCAGCAGCCTACAGGTGGGGTCTGCTGAAGCTTTCTTT. Amino acid sequence: CASSLQVGSAEAFF. J is TRBJ1-1 and V is TRBV5-1; weak D call: TRBD1 (5 bases). The CDR3 consists of 14 residues. Germline loops: CDR1 SGHRS, CDR2 YFSETQ. Trimming took 4 bases from V and 6 from J, leaving 16 bases between them.